These 21 T cell receptor beta chains were sequenced from one sample in a study of TIL therapy for anti-PD-1-resistant metastatic lung cancer. The libraries were made with immunoSEQ v3. This table comes from immunoSEQ multiplex PCR, and its TCRdb copy is limited to in-frame clones, with some not included. The repertoire has 45,000 to 60,000 clones, just over 70% of them found once; the top ten carry 5.6%. Time point reported: pre-treatment sample, taken before nivolumab and TIL therapy. The tumor samples were excised metastases, mostly pleural nodules or supraclavicular lymph nodes. The source material was tumor tissue, sampled at baseline. These receptor sequences come from a person aged 25 to 85 with non-small cell lung cancer.

V gene TRBV7-8 combines with J gene TRBJ1-2; D is unclear. With 5 bases removed from V and 5 bases from J, the gap between germline ends came to 12 bases. Germline V gene lookup returns CDR1 SGHVS and CDR2 FQNEAQ. This CDR3 spans 13 amino acids. This CDR3 is CASSPGDGYGYTF. CDR3 sequence (DNA): TGTGCCAGCAGCCCCGGAGACGGTTATGGCTACACCTTC.

This clone was counted a few times. V and J are TRBV7-9 and TRBJ2-3, with D tentatively TRBD1 or TRBD2 (6 bases each). CDR3 length: 17 residues. V gave up 3 bases and J gave up 2 bases, with 18 bases separating them. The V gene's germline CDR1 is SEHNR and CDR2 FQNEAQ (reference sequence). In DNA form, the CDR3 reads TGTGCCAGCAGCTTTGGGACCACGGGGGCCCACACAGATACGCAGTATTTT. The encoded protein is CASSFGTTGAHTDTQYF.

The V call is TRBV15, the J call TRBJ2-7, with TRBD1 matching 8 bases. CDR3 length equals 14 residues. After removal of 1 base from V and 5 bases from J, the junction contained 4 bases not matched to a gene. CDR1 and CDR2 (germline): LNHNV, YYDKDF (reference sequence). The CDR3 reads CATSRGQGNDEQYF. CDR3 nucleotides: TGTGCCACCAGCAGAGGACAGGGGAACGACGAGCAGTACTTC.

The chain joins TRBV11-3 to TRBJ1-1; perhaps TRBD1 as D (5 bases). Per the germline V gene, CDR1 is SGHNT and CDR2 is YENEEA. The CDR3 is 13 residues long. Trimming took off 2 bases at V and 6 bases at J, with 10 bases between the two ends. CDR3: CASSLSGGAEAFF. The CDR3 nucleotides read TGTGCCAGCAGCTTAAGCGGGGGGGCTGAAGCTTTCTTT.

V is TRBV6-1 and J is TRBJ2-7, with D possibly TRBD1 on 6 matching bases. The V gene's germline CDR1 is MNHNS and CDR2 SASEGT. CDR3 size: 14 residues. V was trimmed by 7 bases and J by 1 base, leaving 14 bases between them. The CDR3 DNA is TGTGCCAGCAACCCCTACGGACAGTCCTACGAGCAGTACTTC. This translates into CASNPYGQSYEQYF.

This clone has more than one count but fewer than ten. This chain joins TRBV27 and TRBJ1-5, with D possibly TRBD1 on 5 matching bases. With 3 bases removed from V and 4 bases from J, the gap between germline ends came to 13 bases. CDR1 MNHEY and CDR2 SMNVEV come from the germline V gene (reference sequence). The CDR3 has 15 residues. The CDR3 region has the DNA TGTGCCAGCAGTTTGGCCCAGGGTCCAAATCAGCCCCAGCATTTT. This codes for CASSLAQGPNQPQHF.

The chain combines TRBV30 with TRBJ2-5; TRBD1 is a possible D gene (5 bases). CDR1 is GTSNPN, CDR2 SVGIG, per germline (reference sequence). The CDR3 sequence is 13 residues long. The V end was cut by 7 bases, the J end by 7 bases, with 19 bases between. CDR3 coding DNA: TGTGCCTCCTCGACCGGACATCTAGTGACCCAGTACTTC. It specifies CASSTGHLVTQYF.

The V and J genes are TRBV5-4 and TRBJ1-2; TRBD1 matches at 7 bases. The CDR3 has 15 residues. The germline gives CDR1 SGHNT, CDR2 YYREEE (reference sequence). Trimming removed 4 bases from V and 1 base from J; junction bases left unmatched: 7. CDR3 amino acids: CASSPGTDFNYGYTF. The CDR3 DNA follows: TGTGCCAGCAGCCCCGGGACAGACTTTAACTATGGCTACACCTTC.

The chain has TRBV7-9 and TRBJ2-1, with a possible D match to TRBD1 (6 bases). CDR3 length: 18 residues. Trimming stripped 2 bases from V and 10 bases from J, with 27 bases between. Germline CDR1 and CDR2: SEHNR and FQNEAQ (reference sequence). DNA of the CDR3: TGTGCCAGCAGCTTACAGGGGCGATCACTAGTTGGGTCACCGGAGCAGTTCTTC. It encodes CASSLQGRSLVGSPEQFF.

V usage is TRBV5-4 and J usage is TRBJ2-2, with no clear D. This CDR3 has 13 amino acids. Germline V gene data show CDR1 as SGHNT and CDR2 as YYREEE (reference sequence). V lost 0 bases and J 6 bases, leaving 6 bases between the germline ends. The CDR3 DNA reads as TGTGCCAGCAGCTTGGCAGATTCCGGGGAGCTGTTTTTT. It yields the protein CASSLADSGELFF.

The rearrangement links TRBV4-1 to TRBJ1-1; 11 bases line up with TRBD1. Germline values: CDR1 MGHRA, CDR2 YSYEKL. The CDR3 extends over 18 amino acids. V was pared by 1 base and J by 0 bases, with 7 bases of the junction left unmatched. CDR3 protein: CASSQAWTGGIMNTEAFF. The CDR3 DNA is TGCGCCAGCAGCCAAGCGTGGACAGGGGGCATTATGAACACTGAAGCTTTCTTT.

The V gene is TRBV20-1, the J gene TRBJ2-1; TRBD1 agrees at 7 bases. The CDR3 covers 11 residues. From germline, CDR1 is DFQATT and CDR2 SNEGSKA (reference sequence). V lost 6 bases to trimming and J lost 9 bases; unmatched junction nucleotides: 5. CDR3 sequence: CSAPTGVEQFF. The DNA of the CDR3 is TGCAGTGCCCCTACAGGGGTTGAGCAGTTCTTC.

The CDR3: CASSEGMNTEAFF. In DNA form, the CDR3 reads TGTGCCAGCAGTGAAGGCATGAACACTGAAGCTTTCTTT. The genes are TRBV6-4 and TRBJ1-1; D unresolved. This CDR3 has 13 residues. V was trimmed by 3 bases and J by 0 bases, leaving 5 bases between them. The germline V gene encodes CDR1 MRHNA and CDR2 SNTAGT.

V usage is TRBV28 and J usage is TRBJ2-3; D possibly corresponds to TRBD2 (6 bases). The V end lost 6 bases, the J end lost 6 bases, and 13 bases lay between the germline ends. Looked up from germline, CDR1 is MDHEN and CDR2 is SYDVKM. This CDR3 region has 13 residues. The CDR3 bases are TGTGCCAGCAGCCCTACTAGCAGCGATACGCAGTATTTT. It specifies CASSPTSSDTQYF.

This chain joins TRBV11-2 and TRBJ1-2; no clear D gene. Per the germline V gene, CDR1 is SGHAT and CDR2 is FQNNGV. V lost 1 base and J lost 0, with 6 bases in between. This CDR3 spans 14 amino acids. The CDR3 DNA is TGTGCCAGCAGCTTAGTTTCAGCTAACTATGGCTACACCTTC. Its protein product is CASSLVSANYGYTF.

This clone was detected a few times. This sequence joins TRBV19 and TRBJ2-7; D is possibly TRBD2 (6 bases). Trimming took off 4 bases at V and 4 bases at J, with 11 bases between the two ends. Germline CDR1 LNHDA, CDR2 SQIVND (reference sequence). The CDR3 covers 13 residues. The CDR3 region is CASSKEGIYEQYF. CDR3 in DNA: TGTGCCAGTAGTAAGGAGGGCATTTACGAGCAGTACTTC.

J is TRBJ2-7 and V is TRBV30, with D perhaps being TRBD1 or TRBD2 (6 bases each). Germline V gene data show CDR1 as GTSNPN and CDR2 as SVGIG (reference sequence). The CDR3 consists of 15 residues. Trimming cost V 3 bases and J 6 bases, with 21 bases left between them. CDR3 bases: TGTGCCTGGAGGGGAGTCTCAGGGGAGCGGGTCGAGCAGTACTTC. The encoded protein is CAWRGVSGERVEQYF.

The chain joins TRBV6-5 to TRBJ1-2, with D maybe TRBD1 (6 bases). Trimming left V 4 bases short and J 4 bases short, with 13 bases between. The CDR3 has 14 residues. The V gene's germline CDR1 is MNHEY and CDR2 SVGAGI. CDR3 nucleotide sequence: TGTGCCAGCAGTTCCCTAGGGACACGCTATGGCTACACCTTC. Amino acid sequence: CASSSLGTRYGYTF.

This chain uses TRBV11-2 with TRBJ1-6; D call uncertain. The CDR3 is 15 amino acids. Trimming took off 4 bases at V and 9 bases at J, with 16 bases between the two ends. Looked up from germline, CDR1 is SGHAT and CDR2 is FQNNGV. CDR3 sequence (DNA): TGTGCCAGCAGCTGGAGGCCGCAGACGAGTTCACCCCTCCACTTT. This encodes CASSWRPQTSSPLHF.

The chain has TRBV10-3 and TRBJ2-3; D is uncertain. The CDR3 totals 16 residues. CDR1 and CDR2 from the germline V gene are ENHRY and SYGVKD. The V end was cut by 2 bases, the J end by 2 bases, with 14 bases between. CDR3 protein: CAISEVGVRTTDTQYF. CDR3 DNA: TGTGCCATCAGTGAGGTTGGAGTCAGAACCACAGATACGCAGTATTTT.

A single count supports this clone. The gene calls are TRBV19 and TRBJ2-3, with TRBD2 identical over 11 bases. Germline trimming cut 7 bases from V and 5 bases from J; bases unmatched to any gene: 11. CDR1 LNHDA and CDR2 SQIVND come from the germline V gene (reference sequence). This CDR3 comprises 16 residues. The CDR3 sequence is CASKTSGGSHLDTQYF. CDR3 bases: TGTGCCAGTAAAACTAGCGGGGGATCTCACCTAGATACGCAGTATTTT.